This is a list of T cell receptor beta chains from one sample in a study of early T cells in non-severe SARS-CoV-2 infection. TCRdb independently ran MiXCR on the 5' RACE reads; one entry per CDR3 protein. The sample lists some 80,000 distinct CDR3 sequences; 5% were seen once. The sample here was whole blood, taken at baseline. The receptors here all came from an adult who was a healthcare worker with PCR-confirmed SARS-CoV-2 infection or an uninfected control (not recorded which). Both conserved end residues are part of each CDR3. The order of the fields is clone size, CDR3 length, D gene, V gene, J gene, CDR3 DNA, CDR3 protein. The D gene is left open where the match is weak. Clone size, where shown, is once, few, many, or a class for clones that have expanded.

>few|14|NA|TRBV7-8|TRBJ2-1
TGTGCCAGCAGCTTGGATCAGATAGGCTATGAGCAGTTCTTC
CASSLDQIGYEQFF
>few|17|TRBD2|TRBV15|TRBJ2-3
TGTGCCACCAGCACTTTAAAAAGCGGGAGTCCCACAGATACGCAGTATTTT
CATSTLKSGSPTDTQYF
>NA|15|NA|TRBV6-1|TRBJ2-5
TGTGCCAGCAGTGAAGCCTGGGGCACAGGGGAGACCCAGTACTTC
CASSEAWGTGETQYF
>many|15|NA|TRBV12-3/TRBV12-4|TRBJ1-5
TGTGCCAGCACCCCTGGGACCCTCGTTGATCAGCCCCAGCATTTT
CASTPGTLVDQPQHF
>many|13|NA|TRBV12-3/TRBV12-4|TRBJ2-7
TGTGCCAGCAGGCCCAGAGGGAACTACGAGCAGTACTTC
CASRPRGNYEQYF
>many|14|NA|TRBV6-6|TRBJ2-7
TGTGCCAGCAGTAGGACAGAGTGGAATTACGAGCAGTACTTC
CASSRTEWNYEQYF
>many|17|TRBD1|TRBV3-1|TRBJ2-1
TGTGCCAGCAGCCAAGATCGGACGATGACAGGGGGCGGTGAGCAGTTCTTC
CASSQDRTMTGGGEQFF
>many|15|NA|TRBV5-5|TRBJ1-2
TGTGCCAGCAGCTTGGGACAGCCCATCGGCTATGGCTACACCTTC
CASSLGQPIGYGYTF
>NA|13|TRBD1|TRBV9|TRBJ2-7
TGTGCCAGCGCGGGACAGGGTGCCTACGAGCAGTACTTC
CASAGQGAYEQYF
>many|15|TRBD2|TRBV19|TRBJ2-1
TGTGCCAGTAGTAGGGCTGGCGGGAGGTTTAATGAGCAGTTCTTC
CASSRAGGRFNEQFF
>many|15|NA|TRBV5-1|TRBJ2-7
TGCGCCAGCAGATCATCGACGGGGGGCCCCTACGAGCAGTACTTC
CASRSSTGGPYEQYF
>many|12|NA|TRBV7-2|TRBJ2-7
TGTGCCAGCAGCCCCTCAGGTTACGAGCAGTACTTC
CASSPSGYEQYF
>many|15|NA|TRBV4-1|TRBJ2-7
TGCGCCAGCAGCCAAGATGTCAGGGCCCTGTCCGAGCAGTACTTC
CASSQDVRALSEQYF
>many|16|NA|TRBV6-6|TRBJ2-3
TGTGCCAGCAGCCCCCGGGGACGGACTAGCACAGATACGCAGTATTTT
CASSPRGRTSTDTQYF
>few|17|NA|TRBV19|TRBJ2-6
TGTGCCAGTAGTATAGATCATTCCCACTCTGGGGCCAACGTCCTGACTTTC
CASSIDHSHSGANVLTF
>many|18|TRBD1|TRBV6-2/TRBV6-3|TRBJ1-3
TGTGCCAGCAGTTACCTCGAACAGGGGGCCTTCTCTGGAAACACCATATATTTT
CASSYLEQGAFSGNTIYF
>many|16|NA|TRBV11-3|TRBJ2-2
TGTGCCAGCAGCTTCGATGGGAGGCGGAGAACCGGGGAGCTGTTTTTT
CASSFDGRRRTGELFF
>NA|14|TRBD1|TRBV5-1|TRBJ1-1
TGCGCCAGCAGGCTCGACAGGGGGAACACTGAAGCTTTCTTT
CASRLDRGNTEAFF
>few|14|NA|TRBV7-2|TRBJ2-7
TGTGCCAGCAGCGCCCAAAGGTCGACCTACGAGCAGTACTTC
CASSAQRSTYEQYF
>few|13|NA|TRBV6-5|TRBJ1-2
TGTGCCAGCAGTTACGACAGAGGCTATGGCTACACCTTC
CASSYDRGYGYTF
>NA|14|TRBD1|TRBV20-1|TRBJ2-5
TGCAGTGCTAGTCACCGGGACAGCCAAGAGACCCAGTACTTC
CSASHRDSQETQYF
>few|11|NA|TRBV29-1|TRBJ2-7
TGCAGCGTTGAAGAGGGTCGCGAGCAGTACTTC
CSVEEGREQYF
>many|18|NA|TRBV3-1|TRBJ1-2
TGTGCCAGCAGCCAAGATTCTCTGGGGACGGACTTCTCCTATGGCTACACCTTC
CASSQDSLGTDFSYGYTF
>NA|13|TRBD2|TRBV29-1|TRBJ2-7
TGCAGCGCCCGGACTAGCGGGAGCTACGAGCAGTACTTC
CSARTSGSYEQYF
>NA|14|TRBD1|TRBV28|TRBJ1-1
TGTGCCAGCAGGACAGGGGGCTGGAACACTGAAGCTTTCTTT
CASRTGGWNTEAFF
>many|17|NA|TRBV11-2|TRBJ2-3
TGTGCCAGCAGCTCCCGATTAATCACGGGAAGCACAGATACGCAGTATTTT
CASSSRLITGSTDTQYF
>many|13|NA|TRBV7-8|TRBJ2-1
TGTGCCAGCAGCTTAGCTAGTGGGAATGAGCAGTTCTTC
CASSLASGNEQFF
>NA|15|NA|TRBV4-1|TRBJ1-5
TGCGCCAGCAGCCAAGCAGGGGCTGGGAATCAGCCCCAGCATTTT
CASSQAGAGNQPQHF
>few|17|NA|TRBV15|TRBJ2-1
TGTGCCACCAGCAGAAAGACTGGTCCTAGCTCCTACAATGAGCAGTTCTTC
CATSRKTGPSSYNEQFF
>few|12|NA|TRBV11-1|TRBJ1-2
TGTGCCAGCAGCTTAAATAACTATGGCTACACCTTC
CASSLNNYGYTF
>many|13|NA|TRBV10-2|TRBJ2-5
TGCGCCAGCAGGATCGGGGGGCGGGAGACCCAGTACTTC
CASRIGGRETQYF
>many|14|TRBD1|TRBV6-5|TRBJ1-1
TGTGCCAGCAGTTACACCGGACAGGGGGCTGTAGCTTTCTTT
CASSYTGQGAVAFF
>NA|15|NA|TRBV20-1|TRBJ2-3
TGCAGTGCTAGGGGGGGGGCTCGTAGCACAGATACGCAGTATTTT
CSARGGARSTDTQYF
>many|15|NA|TRBV9|TRBJ2-1
TGTGCCAGCAGCGTGGCACCGGGACTCTACAATGAGCAGTTCTTC
CASSVAPGLYNEQFF
>many|14|NA|TRBV27|TRBJ2-7
TGTGCCAGCAGCTCCCGGGTTCGTGGGTACGAGCAGTACTTC
CASSSRVRGYEQYF
>NA|15|NA|TRBV12-3/TRBV12-4|TRBJ1-5
TGTGCCAGCACCCACCAGGGCCCCGATTATCAGCCCCAGCATTTT
CASTHQGPDYQPQHF
>NA|13|NA|TRBV7-9|TRBJ1-1
TGTGCCAGCAGCTTGGAACTGAACACTGAAGCTTTCTTT
CASSLELNTEAFF
>NA|15|NA|TRBV18|TRBJ1-2
TGTGCCAGCTCACCACCATTAACCAGGCTTAGTGGCTACACCTTC
CASSPPLTRLSGYTF
>NA|16|NA|TRBV2|TRBJ2-2
TGTGCCAGCAGCCCACCAATAAAAATGAACACCGGGGAGCTGTTTTTT
CASSPPIKMNTGELFF
>many|13|NA|TRBV16|TRBJ1-1
TGTGCCAGCAGCCCCGGGGCAGGGGTTGAAGCTTTCTTT
CASSPGAGVEAFF
>many|14|NA|TRBV7-6|TRBJ1-4
TGTGCCAGCAGCTCCCGGGTTCGGAATGAAAAACTGTTTTTT
CASSSRVRNEKLFF
>many|15|NA|TRBV5-5|TRBJ1-5
TGTGCCAGCAGCTTGAGCAGGGTCCCCAATCAGCCCCAGCATTTT
CASSLSRVPNQPQHF
>many|15|NA|TRBV10-3|TRBJ2-7
TGTGCCATCAGTGAGAGGAGCGGGACACTCTACGAGCAGTACTTC
CAISERSGTLYEQYF
>many|14|TRBD2|TRBV20-1|TRBJ2-5
TGCAGTGCTACCATTACTAGCGTCGAAGAGACCCAGTACTTC
CSATITSVEETQYF
>NA|13|TRBD2|TRBV10-1|TRBJ2-1
TGCGCCAGCAGTACTAGCGGGGTCAATGAGCAGTTCTTC
CASSTSGVNEQFF
>many|14|TRBD1|TRBV29-1|TRBJ2-2
TGCAGCGTTAGTGGGACAGAGAACACCGGGGAGCTGTTTTTT
CSVSGTENTGELFF
>many|14|TRBD1|TRBV7-9|TRBJ1-1
TGTGCCAGCAGTCGTCGACAGGGGAGCACTGAAGCTTTCTTT
CASSRRQGSTEAFF
>few|11|NA|TRBV6-5|TRBJ1-2
TGTGCCAGCGTGGGCGACTATGGCTACACCTTC
CASVGDYGYTF
>NA|16|NA|TRBV27|TRBJ2-7
TGTGCCAGCAGTTCAGGGGCCACCCACAGGGTCTACGAGCAGTACTTC
CASSSGATHRVYEQYF
>NA|11|NA|TRBV27|TRBJ2-7
TGTGCCAGCAGTTTATCGGGAGAGCAGTACTTC
CASSLSGEQYF
>many|15|TRBD2|TRBV19|TRBJ2-4
TGTGCCAGTAGTAGGCGGGAGGATACCAAAAACATTCAGTACTTC
CASSRREDTKNIQYF
>many|16|NA|TRBV7-6|TRBJ1-5
TGTGCCAGCAGTCTCGAGGGAATTGGGGGAAGTCAGCCCCAGCATTTT
CASSLEGIGGSQPQHF